This TCR beta chain was captured in a study of T cell repertoires in cytomegalovirus infection. A remark on this clonotype: The target antigen is unknown.

This CDR3 has 18 residues. Looked up from germline, CDR1 is LNHDA and CDR2 is SQIVND (reference sequence). Trimming took off 5 bases at V and 0 bases at J, with 22 bases between the two ends. MiXCR, applied by TCRdb to the reads, yields one record per CDR3 protein. The sample consists of under 200,000 distinct CDR3 sequences, about 20% of them appearing once. Sequencing was performed on CD8+ T cells from cultured PBMCs, taken from culture after CMV antigen stimulation. The rearrangement joins TRBV19 to TRBJ1-1; D gene unclear. The source is a human donor in good health (CMV status not recorded). Some clones in this sample may be carry-over from other donors' samples. The CDR3: CASSLTKLEGSLNTEAFF. CDR3 nucleotide sequence: TGTGCCAGTAGTTTAACAAAGTTAGAGGGATCGTTGAACACTGAAGCTTTCTTT.